This T cell receptor beta chain was identified in a study of patients and donors after allogeneic stem cell transplantation. TCRdb redid the calling of the RT-PCR reads with MiXCR, one entry per CDR3 protein. The table includes approximately 160,000 distinct CDR3 sequences, about 32% detected once. CDR1 is SEHNR, CDR2 FQNEAQ, per germline (reference sequence). The CDR3 length is 18 residues. V lost 5 bases and J 5 bases, leaving 27 bases between the germline ends. This sequence joins TRBV7-9 and TRBJ1-2, with D possibly being TRBD1 (5 bases). Source material: blood, either unsorted or a sorted T cell fraction (not recorded which). This clonotype was obtained from a human donor who was either an allogeneic HSCT recipient or a stem cell or donor lymphocyte infusion donor (not recorded which). It is not recorded whose cells these are; they may come from a transplant donor. The CDR3 coding sequence is TGTGCCAGCAGCCTCGGGCCCTACTCAGAATCCGGGGGATATGGCTACACCTTC. It yields the protein CASSLGPYSESGGYGYTF. The whole variable domain, remainder taken from reference TRBV7-9 and TRBJ1-2, is DTGVSQNPRHKITKRGQNVTFRCDPISEHNRLYWYRQTLGQGPEFLTYFQNEAQLEKSRLLSDRFSAERPKGSFSTLEIQRTEQGDSAMYLCASSLGPYSESGGYGYTFGSGTRLTVV.